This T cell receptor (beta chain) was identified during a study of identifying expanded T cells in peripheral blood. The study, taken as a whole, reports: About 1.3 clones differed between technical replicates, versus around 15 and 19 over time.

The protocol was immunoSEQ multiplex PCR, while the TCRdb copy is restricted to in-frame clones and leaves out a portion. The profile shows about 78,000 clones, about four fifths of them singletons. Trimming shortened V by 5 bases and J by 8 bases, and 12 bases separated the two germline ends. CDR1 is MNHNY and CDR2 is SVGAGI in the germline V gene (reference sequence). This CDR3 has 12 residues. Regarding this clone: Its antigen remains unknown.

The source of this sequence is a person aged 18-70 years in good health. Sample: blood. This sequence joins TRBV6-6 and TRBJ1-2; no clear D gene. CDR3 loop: CASSHGRAGYTF. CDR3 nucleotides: TGTGCCAGCAGTCACGGACGGGCAGGCTACACCTTC.